The 23 T cell receptor beta chains presented below share a single source sample, sequenced in a study of cytomegalovirus exposure and HLA in healthy donors (dated by TCRdb to the late 2010s). The library came from the immunoSEQ multiplex PCR assay. TCRdb re-hosts the immuneACCESS table, in-frame sequences only. Its copies lack some clones; in the studies checked, an unresolved V gene accounts for under half of them, and the cause for the rest is not known. Recorded for this sample are hundreds of thousands of clones; roughly 88% of them occurred a single time. Jointly, the top ten make up about 0.9% of the sample. Sequenced: PBMCs. All receptors derive from a woman aged 18-29 years in good health and CMV-seronegative.

The J gene is TRBJ2-1, the V gene TRBV5-6; no clear D gene. The length of the CDR3 is 12 residues. From germline, CDR1 is SGHDT and CDR2 YYEEEE. The germline V and J ends were trimmed by 0 bases and 8 bases, with 6 bases remaining between them. CDR3 sequence (DNA): TGTGCCAGCAGCTTGGCCGCGTATGAGCAGTTCTTC. It specifies CASSLAAYEQFF.

This clone came up a few times. The J gene is TRBJ1-6, the V gene TRBV10-3; 9 bases are a match to TRBD1. Losses at the gene ends were 6 bases for V and 8 bases for J; bases not matched to a gene: 5. The V gene's germline CDR1 is ENHRY and CDR2 SYGVKD. There are 14 residues in the CDR3. The CDR3 reads CAISPRTGDSPLHF. The CDR3 DNA is TGTGCCATCAGCCCTAGGACAGGGGATTCACCCCTCCACTTT.

This chain links TRBV11-2 with TRBJ2-2; no definite D call. The CDR3 contains 14 residues. V was clipped by 5 bases and J by 0 bases, with 7 bases between them. Germline assignment: CDR1 SGHAT and CDR2 FQNNGV. CDR3 in DNA: TGTGCCAGCAGCACCAGGACGAACACCGGGGAGCTGTTTTTT. Translation gives CASSTRTNTGELFF.

V and J are TRBV28 and TRBJ1-2; TRBD1 is a possible D gene (5 bases). The CDR3 spans 13 residues. Germline V gene sequence: CDR1 MDHEN, CDR2 SYDVKM. With 6 bases removed from V and 4 bases from J, the gap between germline ends came to 12 bases. CDR3 coding DNA: TGTGCCAGCAGGTCCCATGGGGCCTATGGCTACACCTTC. This sequence encodes CASRSHGAYGYTF.

This sequence joins TRBV5-1 and TRBJ1-2; the D is unclear. The ends were cut back, 0 bases at V and 14 bases at J, with 14 bases in the middle. Germline V lookup: CDR1 SGHRS, CDR2 YFSETQ. This CDR3 contains 12 residues. In nucleotides, the CDR3 is TGCGCCAGCAGCTTGGCCGGGATCTCCGAGACCTTC. Protein product: CASSLAGISETF.

As DNA, the CDR3 is TGTGCCAGCAGGGCGGCTTCGGGAGGGATCTACGAGCAGTACTTC. Its protein is CASRAASGGIYEQYF. V gene TRBV2 combines with J gene TRBJ2-7, with 8 bases lining up with TRBD2. V lost 6 bases and J lost 3; bases outside the gene matches: 10. The CDR3 runs 15 residues. From germline, CDR1 is SNHLY and CDR2 FYNNEI.

V and J are TRBV5-1 and TRBJ2-7; possible D gene TRBD1, 5 bases. This CDR3 contains 14 residues. The V and J ends lost 4 bases and 2 bases respectively, with 13 bases between them. The germline V gene has CDR1 SGHRS and CDR2 YFSETQ. CDR3 DNA: TGCGCCAGCAGCAAGCAGGGTTTCCCCTACGAGCAGTACTTC. Translation gives CASSKQGFPYEQYF.

The chain combines TRBV6-6 with TRBJ2-5; possibly TRBD2 for D (5 bases). The V gene's germline CDR1 is MNHNY and CDR2 SVGAGI (reference sequence). The CDR3 is 15 residues long. The V end was cut by 3 bases, the J end by 2 bases, with 13 bases between. The CDR3: CASSYVGEGQETQYF. The CDR3 coding sequence is TGTGCCAGCAGTTATGTGGGAGAAGGGCAAGAGACCCAGTACTTC.

The V gene is TRBV5-1, the J gene TRBJ1-1; 7 nucleotides match TRBD1. CDR1 is SGHRS and CDR2 is YFSETQ in the germline V gene. The CDR3 is 14 residues long. The J segment lost 4 bases and the V segment lost 2 bases, leaving 5 bases of the junction unmatched. The CDR3 coding sequence is TGCGCCAGCAGCTTTGGGACAGCTTCCACTGAAGCTTTCTTT. Translating gives CASSFGTASTEAFF.

The chain employs TRBV29-1 and TRBJ2-7; maybe TRBD2 (6 bases). CDR1 is SQVTM and CDR2 is ANQGSEA in the germline V gene. V lost 7 bases, J lost 5 bases, and 24 bases lay in between. The CDR3 is 15 residues long. The CDR3 reads CSGIIPGTSGDEQYF. The CDR3 DNA is TGCAGCGGGATTATTCCAGGGACTTCAGGTGACGAGCAGTACTTC.

The chain carries TRBV5-1 and TRBJ1-1; D is possibly TRBD1 (5 bases). Germline V CDR1 and CDR2: SGHRS, YFSETQ. V was shortened by 2 bases and J by 5 bases, with 13 bases between the two germline ends. The length of the CDR3 is 14 residues. CDR3 sequence reads: CASSFDISGTEAFF. The CDR3 coding sequence is TGCGCCAGCAGCTTCGATATCTCAGGGACTGAAGCTTTCTTT.

This sequence joins TRBV9 and TRBJ1-3; D is possibly TRBD1 (6 bases). The length of the CDR3 is 15 residues. Germline CDR1 SGDLS, CDR2 YYNGEE. Deletions cut 3 bases from V and 0 bases from J, with 10 bases between. For the CDR3, the DNA is TGTGCCAGCAGCGCGGGACACAACTCTGGAAACACCATATATTTT. Amino acids: CASSAGHNSGNTIYF. The full variable domain, its missing parts supplied by reference TRBV9 and TRBJ1-3, is DSGVTQTPKHLITATGQRVTLRCSPRSGDLSVYWYQQSLDQGLQFLIQYYNGEERAKGNILERFSAQQFPDLHSELNLSSLELGDSALYFCASSAGHNSGNTIYFGEGSWLTVV.

This chain links TRBV9 with TRBJ2-3; TRBD2 agrees at 9 bases. The germline gives CDR1 SGDLS, CDR2 YYNGEE. The CDR3 contains 17 residues. V shed 3 bases and J 2 bases; nucleotides not matched to a gene: 10. The chain's CDR3 is CASSAEGLAGNTDTQYF. Here the CDR3 DNA reads TGTGCCAGCAGCGCTGAAGGCCTAGCGGGAAACACAGATACGCAGTATTTT. Combining the CDR3 with reference TRBV9 and TRBJ2-3 gives the whole variable domain DSGVTQTPKHLITATGQRVTLRCSPRSGDLSVYWYQQSLDQGLQFLIQYYNGEERAKGNILERFSAQQFPDLHSELNLSSLELGDSALYFCASSAEGLAGNTDTQYFGPGTRLTVL.

This clone showed up just a few times. The gene calls are TRBV6-4 and TRBJ2-3; D possibly corresponds to TRBD2 (6 bases). The V gene's germline CDR1 is MRHNA and CDR2 SNTAGT. The CDR3 loop spans 14 amino acids. The germline V and J ends were trimmed by 6 bases and 0 bases, with 10 bases remaining between them. The CDR3 sequence: CASREGESTDTQYF. CDR3 DNA sequence: TGTGCCAGCAGGGAGGGAGAGAGCACAGATACGCAGTATTTT.

The genes are TRBV30 and TRBJ2-7, with 8 bases lining up with TRBD1. CDR3 size: 15 residues. J was trimmed by 2 bases and V by 2 bases; bases with no gene match: 8. The germline gives CDR1 GTSNPN, CDR2 SVGIG (reference sequence). In DNA, the CDR3 is TGTGCCTGGAGTTCGGAAACGGGACAGGCCTACGAGCAGTACTTC. Protein sequence: CAWSSETGQAYEQYF.

V and J are TRBV2 and TRBJ1-5; 11 bases line up with TRBD1. Germline V gives CDR1 SNHLY, CDR2 FYNNEI. V dropped 10 bases and J dropped 2; count of bases not matched to a gene: 13. This CDR3 contains 17 residues. CDR3 sequence (DNA): TGTGCCACCTGCCGGGACAGGGGGTCTGGGGGCAATCAGCCCCAGCATTTT. As protein: CATCRDRGSGGNQPQHF.

The rearrangement uses TRBV5-1 and TRBJ2-1; 12 bases line up with TRBD2. The germline V gene has CDR1 SGHRS and CDR2 YFSETQ. V lost 3 bases and J lost 8; bases outside the gene matches: 6. The CDR3 consists of 15 residues. CDR3 sequence (DNA): TGCGCCAGCAGCTGGACTAGCGGGACCGCTTATGAGCAGTTCTTC. The encoded protein is CASSWTSGTAYEQFF. Full variable domain (remainder filled in from reference TRBV5-1 and TRBJ2-1): KAGVTQTPRYLIKTRGQQVTLSCSPISGHRSVSWYQQTPGQGLQFLFEYFSETQRNKGNFPGRFSGRQFSNSRSEMNVSTLELGDSALYLCASSWTSGTAYEQFFGPGTRLTVL.

This chain connects TRBV30 to TRBJ1-1; 9 bases map to TRBD1. The CDR3 is made up of 14 amino acids. The germline CDR1 and CDR2 sequences are GTSNPN and SVGIG (reference sequence). V lost 0 bases and J lost 4; bases outside the gene matches: 3. CDR3 coding DNA: TGTGCCTGGAGTGTCGGGACAGGGACCACTGAAGCTTTCTTT. Residues: CAWSVGTGTTEAFF.

V is TRBV7-9 and J is TRBJ1-1; 9 nucleotides line up with TRBD1. Germline loops: CDR1 SEHNR, CDR2 FQNEAQ (reference sequence). The CDR3 runs 16 residues. V trimming: 1 base; J trimming: 4 bases; junction bases outside the gene matches: 7. The CDR3 bases are TGTGCCAGCAGCTTAGGGACAGGGGAGCGGGTCACTGAAGCTTTCTTT. Translation: CASSLGTGERVTEAFF.

V is TRBV5-4 and J is TRBJ2-4; TRBD1 aligns across 11 bases. Germline V gives CDR1 SGHNT, CDR2 YYREEE (reference sequence). This CDR3 has 15 residues. V dropped 4 bases and J dropped 6; count of bases not matched to a gene: 6. Here the CDR3 reads CASSLQGTGGNIQYF. The CDR3 DNA sequence: TGTGCCAGCAGCCTGCAAGGGACAGGGGGAAACATTCAGTACTTC.

The chain is built from TRBV11-3 and TRBJ1-1; D is perhaps TRBD1 (5 bases). The germline V gene encodes CDR1 SGHNT and CDR2 YENEEA. V gave up 5 bases and J gave up 2 bases, with 9 bases separating them. The length of the CDR3 is 13 residues. CDR3 loop: CASSRGGNTEAFF. DNA of the CDR3: TGTGCCAGCAGCCGGGGGGGAAACACTGAAGCTTTCTTT.

The sample holds a few counts of this clone. The chain is built from TRBV19 and TRBJ1-3; D ambiguous. Trimming took 3 bases from V and 0 from J, leaving 12 bases between them. Germline lookup yields CDR1 LNHDA and CDR2 SQIVND (reference sequence). This CDR3 comprises 16 residues. This chain's CDR3 is CASSMGDRISGNTIYF. CDR3 sequence (DNA): TGTGCCAGTAGTATGGGCGACCGGATCTCTGGAAACACCATATATTTT.

This clone was recorded only once. The V call is TRBV28, the J call TRBJ2-7; 7 nucleotides match TRBD1. Germline assignment: CDR1 MDHEN and CDR2 SYDVKM. Unmatched junction bases numbered 13, after V lost 6 bases and J lost 2 bases. The CDR3 covers 16 residues. The CDR3 reads CASSRSLGQITYEQYF. The CDR3 bases are TGTGCCAGCAGCCGCAGCCTGGGACAGATCACCTACGAGCAGTACTTC.